Listed here are 25 T cell receptor beta chains from one sample, sequenced in a study of shared clonotypes between healthy human individuals. Some clones are missing from TCRdb's copy, which holds only in-frame ones; the method was immunoSEQ multiplex PCR. In the table there are some 450,000 clones, more than 70% of which are singletons. Sequencing input: PBMCs. The source of these receptors is a woman in her thirties or forties in good health. Some clones in this sample may be carry-over from other donors' samples.

On this clone itself: The sample has other DNA sequences that encode this CDR3 too. The chain has TRBV7-9 and TRBJ1-6; D not resolved. The germline V gene encodes CDR1 SEHNR and CDR2 FQNEAQ (reference sequence). The CDR3 runs 14 residues. Trimming left V 1 base short and J 7 bases short, with 8 bases between. The CDR3: CASSLEQYNSPLHF. In nucleotides, the CDR3 is TGTGCCAGCAGCTTAGAACAATACAATTCACCCCTCCACTTT.

The chain recombines TRBV28 with TRBJ1-1, with 9 bases matching TRBD1. The germline V gene encodes CDR1 MDHEN and CDR2 SYDVKM. The CDR3 runs 14 residues. V lost 8 bases and J lost 4; bases outside the gene matches: 8. CDR3 sequence reads: CASVQGAQITEAFF. In DNA, the CDR3 is TGTGCCAGCGTACAGGGGGCGCAGATCACTGAAGCTTTCTTT.

The chain links TRBV5-4 to TRBJ1-1; D might be TRBD1 (6 bases). This CDR3 contains 15 residues. V was trimmed by 3 bases and J by 6 bases, leaving 18 bases between them. The germline V gene has CDR1 SGHNT and CDR2 YYREEE (reference sequence). The chain's CDR3 is CASSSFGQRGAEAFF. CDR3 nucleotides: TGTGCCAGCAGCTCCTTCGGACAGAGAGGAGCTGAAGCTTTCTTT.

The chain has TRBV2 and TRBJ1-5; D gene ambiguous. CDR1 and CDR2 (germline): SNHLY, FYNNEI. V was pared by 10 bases and J by 5 bases, with 15 bases between. The CDR3 covers 13 residues. The CDR3 DNA reads as TGTGCCACGACCCCGGGCGGAGATCAGCCCCAGCATTTT. Translating it yields CATTPGGDQPQHF.

V usage is TRBV27 and J usage is TRBJ2-7; 9 nucleotides line up with TRBD1. V lost 5 bases to trimming and J lost 3 bases; unmatched junction nucleotides: 8. The V gene's germline CDR1 is MNHEY and CDR2 SMNVEV (reference sequence). This CDR3 is 15 amino acids long. In nucleotides, the CDR3 is TGTGCCAGCAGTCGTACCGGGACAGGGATCTACGAGCAGTACTTC. This translates into CASSRTGTGIYEQYF.

The chain links TRBV5-4 to TRBJ2-1; D is uncertain. This CDR3 comprises 14 residues. Germline V lookup: CDR1 SGHNT, CDR2 YYREEE (reference sequence). The V end was cut by 4 bases, the J end by 5 bases, with 13 bases between. The CDR3: CASSKSWRNNEQFF. CDR3 sequence (DNA): TGTGCCAGCAGCAAGTCCTGGCGGAACAATGAGCAGTTCTTC.

This clone was seen a handful of times. The rearrangement links TRBV6-1 to TRBJ1-1; tentative D call: TRBD1 (6 bases). Trimming stripped 1 base from V and 3 bases from J, with 6 bases between. This CDR3 is built from 13 residues. Germline loops: CDR1 MNHNS, CDR2 SASEGT. The CDR3 sequence is CASSEDRDTEAFF. The CDR3 DNA is TGTGCCAGCAGTGAAGACAGGGACACTGAAGCTTTCTTT.

The chain is built from TRBV7-9 and TRBJ2-7, with D perhaps matching TRBD1 (5 bases). CDR1 and CDR2 from the germline V gene are SEHNR and FQNEAQ (reference sequence). Trimming took 5 bases from V and 2 from J, leaving 10 bases between them. The CDR3 covers 13 residues. CDR3 coding DNA: TGTGCCAGCAGCACCGACAGTCCCTACGAGCAGTACTTC. Amino acid sequence: CASSTDSPYEQYF.

Points on this clone: One end of the junction varies from germline; a read error may be responsible. V is TRBV15 and J is TRBJ1-2, with D possibly being TRBD1 (6 bases). The germline gives CDR1 LNHNV, CDR2 YYDKDF (reference sequence). CDR3 size: 14 residues. The CDR3 coding sequence is TGTGCCACCAGCAGAGAGTTGACAGGATATGGCCACACCTTC. It yields the protein CATSRELTGYGHTF.

The chain recombines TRBV19 with TRBJ1-4; D not certain. Germline CDR1 is LNHDA and CDR2 is SQIVND (reference sequence). The V end was cut by 3 bases, the J end by 0 bases, with 17 bases between. The CDR3 consists of 18 residues. This chain's CDR3 is CASSIGPPRRSTNEKLFF. Here the CDR3 DNA reads TGTGCCAGTAGTATCGGCCCCCCGCGCCGCTCAACTAATGAAAAACTGTTTTTT.

Only one count was recorded for this clone. V usage is TRBV5-1 and J usage is TRBJ1-1, with 9 nucleotides matching TRBD1. Germline V gene data show CDR1 as SGHRS and CDR2 as YFSETQ. The CDR3 is made up of 14 amino acids. V lost 4 bases and J lost 3; bases outside the gene matches: 4. Here the CDR3 DNA reads TGCGCCAGCAGCGGGACAGGGATCGACACTGAAGCTTTCTTT. Its translation is CASSGTGIDTEAFF.

This sequence joins TRBV5-1 and TRBJ2-1; D is tentatively TRBD1 or TRBD2 (5 bases each). Germline V gives CDR1 SGHRS, CDR2 YFSETQ. The CDR3 runs to 13 residues. Trimming took off 3 bases at V and 4 bases at J, with 8 bases between the two ends. The CDR3 DNA is TGCGCCAGCAGCTCTGGGGGTTACAATGAGCAGTTCTTC. This sequence encodes CASSSGGYNEQFF.

J is TRBJ2-1 and V is TRBV11-2; 10 positions agree with TRBD2. After removal of 2 bases from V and 2 bases from J, the junction contained 0 bases not matched to a gene. Germline V gives CDR1 SGHAT, CDR2 FQNNGV. This CDR3 is built from 15 residues. The chain's CDR3 is CASSLSGRAYNEQFF. The CDR3 DNA reads as TGTGCCAGCAGCTTAAGCGGGAGGGCCTACAATGAGCAGTTCTTC.

The chain joins TRBV27 to TRBJ2-1, with a possible D match to TRBD1 (7 bases). CDR3 length equals 14 residues. Deletions cut 6 bases from V and 8 bases from J, with 17 bases between. The V gene's germline CDR1 is MNHEY and CDR2 SMNVEV (reference sequence). CDR3 protein: CASSFGTAGDEQFF. CDR3 nucleotide sequence: TGTGCCAGCAGCTTCGGGACAGCGGGCGATGAGCAGTTCTTC.

As regards this clone: This probably arose from a read error, given a far larger clone one base away. This chain uses TRBV28 with TRBJ2-7; D not certain. The CDR3 consists of 13 residues. CDR1 and CDR2 (germline): MDHEN, SYDVKM. Trimming removed 6 bases at V and 3 bases at J, with 12 bases between. The CDR3 bases are TGTGCCAGCAGGGCCACCACCTACTACGAGCAGTACTTC. Its protein product is CASRATTYYEQYF.

With respect to this clone: With a far larger clone one base away, a read error is the likely cause. In the same sample, other DNA sequences code for this CDR3. CDR3 DNA sequence: TGTGCCTGGAGTGTACGAAACAATGAGCAGTTCTTC. Translation: CAWSVRNNEQFF. The gene calls are TRBV30 and TRBJ2-1; D call uncertain. This CDR3 contains 12 residues. V gave up 0 bases and J gave up 5 bases, with 5 bases separating them. In germline, CDR1 is GTSNPN, CDR2 SVGIG (reference sequence).

This clone was seen just once. V and J are TRBV7-9 and TRBJ2-5, with TRBD2 as a possible D gene (6 bases). V shed 5 bases and J shed 5 bases, with 15 bases lying between them. The CDR3 is 14 amino acids. CDR1 is SEHNR and CDR2 is FQNEAQ in the germline V gene (reference sequence). In DNA form, the CDR3 reads TGTGCCAGCAGCCCTTCGACTAGTGGGGAGACCCAGTACTTC. Protein sequence: CASSPSTSGETQYF.

This clone was found a few times. The rearrangement links TRBV30 to TRBJ2-2; 10 bases fit TRBD1. The CDR3 has 14 residues. Germline V CDR1 and CDR2: GTSNPN, SVGIG (reference sequence). V trimming: 4 bases; J trimming: 8 bases; junction bases outside the gene matches: 7. The CDR3 DNA follows: TGTGCCTGGACCTTGACAGGGGGCGCGGGGGAGCTGTTTTTT. Amino acids: CAWTLTGGAGELFF.

The chain carries TRBV9 and TRBJ2-3; 7 bases agree with TRBD1. The length of the CDR3 is 14 residues. V dropped 3 bases and J dropped 6; count of bases not matched to a gene: 7. Germline CDR1 is SGDLS and CDR2 is YYNGEE. The CDR3 DNA reads as TGTGCCAGCAGCGCCGGACAGGCGGCGGATACGCAGTATTTT. It translates to CASSAGQAADTQYF.

Written as DNA, the CDR3 is TGTGCCAGCAGGGCTGGATGGGCAGATACGCAGTATTTT. This sequence encodes CASRAGWADTQYF. The rearrangement links TRBV2 to TRBJ2-3, with D hard to call. CDR1 is SNHLY, CDR2 FYNNEI, per germline. Trimming removed 6 bases from V and 4 bases from J, with 11 bases in between. The CDR3 totals 13 residues.

This rearrangement joins TRBV4-2 to TRBJ2-7; possibly TRBD2 for D (5 bases). Between the trimmed V and J ends, which lost 0 bases and 2 bases, there was a span of 14 bases. This CDR3 contains 16 residues. In germline, CDR1 is LGHNA, CDR2 YNFKEQ. CDR3 amino acids: CASSQDWRLAPYEQYF. In nucleotides, the CDR3 is TGTGCCAGCAGCCAAGATTGGAGGCTAGCTCCCTACGAGCAGTACTTC.

The chain uses TRBV19 and TRBJ1-2; D is unclear. CDR1 and CDR2 (germline): LNHDA, SQIVND (reference sequence). Trimming shortened V by 7 bases and J by 2 bases, and 14 bases separated the two germline ends. There are 14 residues in the CDR3. The CDR3: CASTPSVRNYGYTF. The CDR3 DNA follows: TGTGCCAGTACCCCATCGGTACGGAACTATGGCTACACCTTC.

The chain uses TRBV9 and TRBJ1-2, with TRBD1 identical over 8 bases. Germline CDR1 and CDR2: SGDLS and YYNGEE. The ends lost 0 bases at V and 8 bases at J; junction bases unmatched: 6. The CDR3 contains 14 residues. CDR3 in amino acids: CASSVGQGIMGYTF. The CDR3 bases are TGTGCCAGCAGCGTAGGACAGGGGATCATGGGCTACACCTTC.

This clone was recorded many times. This chain connects TRBV7-9 to TRBJ2-1; 14 nucleotides align to TRBD2. Per germline, CDR1 SEHNR and CDR2 FQNEAQ (reference sequence). Trimming removed 5 bases from V and 7 bases from J; junction bases left unmatched: 4. The length of the CDR3 is 15 residues. CDR3 coding DNA: TGTGCCAGCAGCCACAGGACTAGCGGGAGGAATGAGCAGTTCTTC. It is translated as CASSHRTSGRNEQFF.

V is TRBV6-1 and J is TRBJ2-2; tentative D call: TRBD2 (5 bases). Germline V gene lookup returns CDR1 MNHNS and CDR2 SASEGT. This CDR3 has 13 amino acids. V was pared by 6 bases and J by 4 bases, with 9 bases between. The CDR3 nucleotides read TGTGCCAGCAGACCTACTAGCACCGGGGAGCTGTTTTTT. Translating gives CASRPTSTGELFF.